The clone carrying this T cell receptor beta chain occurred a few times. Its cognate antigen is unknown. This CDR3 has 17 residues. The germline V gene encodes CDR1 MNHNS and CDR2 SASEGT. With 5 bases clipped from V and 6 bases from J, the junction kept 12 bases outside the gene matches. Source study methods: For papillary thyroid cancer, a distant-metastasis classifier was constructed from CDR3 differences observed across clinicopathological groups. MiXCR reprocessed the PCR reads for TCRdb. None of the V and J calls come from the authors' own analysis; TCRdb made them. This table has over 8,000 clones, about 23% appearing once. Every patient underwent thyroid surgery untreated. This entry belongs to a study of metastatic and nonmetastatic thyroid tumors. Study information: Malignant and benign thyroid patients had repertoires compared in peripheral blood and tumor or nodule tissue.

Findings and limits, study-wide: It was reported that TCR beta diversity was significantly higher in malignant thyroid tumors than benign nodules, in blood and tumor.

This rearrangement joins TRBV6-1 to TRBJ2-7; 14 bases are a match to TRBD2. This receptor was identified in a female donor with papillary thyroid cancer or a benign thyroid nodule (not recorded which). Some clones in this sample may be carry-over from other donors' samples. Specimen: tumor tissue. This CDR3 is CASSRPRGLAGGGEQYF. In nucleotides, the CDR3 is TGTGCCAGCAGTCGCCCTCGTGGACTAGCGGGAGGAGGCGAGCAGTACTTC.